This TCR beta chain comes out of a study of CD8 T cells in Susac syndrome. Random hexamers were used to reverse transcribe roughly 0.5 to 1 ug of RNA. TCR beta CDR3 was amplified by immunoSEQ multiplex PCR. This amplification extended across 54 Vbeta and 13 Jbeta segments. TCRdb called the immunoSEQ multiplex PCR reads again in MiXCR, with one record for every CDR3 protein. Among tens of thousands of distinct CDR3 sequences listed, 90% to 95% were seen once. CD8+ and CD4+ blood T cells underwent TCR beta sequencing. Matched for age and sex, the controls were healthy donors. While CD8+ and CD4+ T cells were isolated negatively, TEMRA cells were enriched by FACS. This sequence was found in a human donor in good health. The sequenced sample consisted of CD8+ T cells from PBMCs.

This chain's CDR3 is CASSTSGRLAYEQYF. CDR3 in DNA: TGTGCCAGCAGCACTAGCGGGAGATTGGCCTACGAGCAGTACTTC. This chain uses TRBV7-2 with TRBJ2-7; 11 positions match TRBD2. The CDR3 consists of 15 residues. From germline, CDR1 is SGHTA and CDR2 FQGNSA. V was pared by 5 bases and J by 2 bases, with 5 bases of the junction left unmatched.